The TCR beta chain under discussion was sequenced for a study of beta chain features in type 1 diabetes. As every portion of the isolated RNA was reverse transcribed, the sequencing read expressed TCRB transcripts. Naive, central memory and regulatory T cell samples yielded about 3.57 million reads on average. The protocol was immunoSEQ multiplex PCR, while the TCRdb copy is restricted to in-frame clones and leaves out a portion. Of under 400,000 clones in the sample, 10% to 15% are singletons; the top ten hold roughly 0.015%. Regarding this clone: Antigen: not known.

Every participating donor gave one draw, a heparinised blood sample averaging roughly 100 mL. Each population that was sorted was more than 95% pure. Study-wide results and caveats: Insertion counts at VDJ junctions were lower in type 1 diabetes patients, who also showed more deletions there.

CDR1 is MNHEY, CDR2 SVGAGI, per germline. V shed 6 bases and J 0 bases; nucleotides not matched to a gene: 4. CDR3 length: 15 amino acids. The sequenced sample was naive CD4+ T cells from blood. The TCR was taken from a man between 18 and 35 years old in good health. V is TRBV6-5 and J is TRBJ1-5, with 8 positions matching TRBD1. The CDR3, as DNA: TGTGCCAGCAGACGACAGGGGCCTAGCAATCAGCCCCAGCATTTT. It specifies CASRRQGPSNQPQHF.